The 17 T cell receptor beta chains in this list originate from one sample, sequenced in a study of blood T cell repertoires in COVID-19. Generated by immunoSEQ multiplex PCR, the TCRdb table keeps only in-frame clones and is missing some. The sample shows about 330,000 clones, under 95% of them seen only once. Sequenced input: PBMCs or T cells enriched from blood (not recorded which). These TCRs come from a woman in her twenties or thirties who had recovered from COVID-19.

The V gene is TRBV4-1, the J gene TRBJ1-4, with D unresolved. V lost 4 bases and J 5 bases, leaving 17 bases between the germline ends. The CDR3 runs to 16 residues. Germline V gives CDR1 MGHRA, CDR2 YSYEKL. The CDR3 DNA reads TGCGCCAGCAGCCCCCGAAGAGGATCTTCCAATGAAAAACTGTTTTTT. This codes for CASSPRRGSSNEKLFF.

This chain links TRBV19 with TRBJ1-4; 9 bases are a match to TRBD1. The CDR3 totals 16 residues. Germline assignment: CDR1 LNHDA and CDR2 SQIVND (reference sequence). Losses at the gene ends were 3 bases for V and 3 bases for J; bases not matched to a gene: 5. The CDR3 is CASSIGQGQSNEKLFF. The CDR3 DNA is TGTGCCAGTAGTATTGGACAGGGGCAGTCTAATGAAAAACTGTTTTTT.

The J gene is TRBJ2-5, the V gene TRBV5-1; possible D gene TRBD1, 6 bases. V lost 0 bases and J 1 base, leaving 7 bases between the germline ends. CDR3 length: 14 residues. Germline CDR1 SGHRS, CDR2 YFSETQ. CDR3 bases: TGCGCCAGCAGCTTGGACAGGGCCCAAGAGACCCAGTACTTC. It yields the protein CASSLDRAQETQYF.

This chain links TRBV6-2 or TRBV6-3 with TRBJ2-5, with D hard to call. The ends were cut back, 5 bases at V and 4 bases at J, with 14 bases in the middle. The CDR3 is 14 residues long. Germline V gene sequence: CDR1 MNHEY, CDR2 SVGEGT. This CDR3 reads CASSNADIGETQYF. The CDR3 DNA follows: TGTGCCAGCAGTAACGCAGACATCGGAGAGACCCAGTACTTC.

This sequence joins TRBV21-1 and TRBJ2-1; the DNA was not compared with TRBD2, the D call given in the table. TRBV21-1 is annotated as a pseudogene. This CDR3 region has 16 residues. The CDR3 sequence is CASRPMRSGFDNEQFF. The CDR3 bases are TGTGCCAGCAGACCAATGAGGTCGGGGTTCGACAATGAGCAGTTCTTC.

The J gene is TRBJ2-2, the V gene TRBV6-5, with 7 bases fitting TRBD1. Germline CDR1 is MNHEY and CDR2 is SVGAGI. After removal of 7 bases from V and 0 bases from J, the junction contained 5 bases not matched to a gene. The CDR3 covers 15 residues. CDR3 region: CASTQTGTNTGELFF. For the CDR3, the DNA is TGTGCCAGCACCCAGACAGGGACGAACACCGGGGAGCTGTTTTTT.

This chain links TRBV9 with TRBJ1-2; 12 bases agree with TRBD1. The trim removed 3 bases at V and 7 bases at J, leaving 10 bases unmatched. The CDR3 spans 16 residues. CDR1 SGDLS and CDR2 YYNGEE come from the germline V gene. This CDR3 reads CASSATGTGGEGGYTF. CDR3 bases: TGTGCCAGCAGCGCAACCGGGACAGGGGGCGAGGGTGGCTACACCTTC.

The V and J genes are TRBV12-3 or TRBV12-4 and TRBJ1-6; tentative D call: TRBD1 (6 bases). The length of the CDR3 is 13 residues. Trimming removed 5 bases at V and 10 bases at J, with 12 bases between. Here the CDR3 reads CASSPRGRSPLHF. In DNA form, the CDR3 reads TGTGCCAGCAGTCCCAGGGGCAGGTCACCCCTCCACTTT.

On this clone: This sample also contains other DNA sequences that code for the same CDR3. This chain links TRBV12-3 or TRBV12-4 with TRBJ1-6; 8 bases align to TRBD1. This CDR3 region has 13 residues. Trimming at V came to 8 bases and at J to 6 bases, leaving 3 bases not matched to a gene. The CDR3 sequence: CASRGQGNSPLHF. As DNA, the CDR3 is TGTGCCAGCCGAGGACAGGGTAATTCACCCCTCCACTTT.

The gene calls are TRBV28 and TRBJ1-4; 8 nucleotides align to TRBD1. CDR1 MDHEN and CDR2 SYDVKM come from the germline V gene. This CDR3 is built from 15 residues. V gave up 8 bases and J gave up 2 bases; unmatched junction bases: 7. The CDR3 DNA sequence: TGTGCCAGCCTACGGAGGACAGGGACTAATGAAAAACTGTTTTTT. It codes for CASLRRTGTNEKLFF.

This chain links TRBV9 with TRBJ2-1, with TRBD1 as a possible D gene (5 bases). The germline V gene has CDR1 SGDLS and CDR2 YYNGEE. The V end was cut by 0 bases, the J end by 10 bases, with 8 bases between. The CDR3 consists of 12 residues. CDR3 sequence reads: CASSVDDSEQFF. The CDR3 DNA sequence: TGTGCCAGCAGCGTAGACGACAGCGAGCAGTTCTTC.

The CDR3 DNA reads as TGTGCCAGCAGCTTGTATATCGGGACTAGGTACAATGAGCAGTTCTTC. Its translation is CASSLYIGTRYNEQFF. The V gene is TRBV5-8, the J gene TRBJ2-1; 8 positions agree with TRBD2. The length of the CDR3 is 16 residues. After removal of 1 base from V and 4 bases from J, the junction contained 7 bases not matched to a gene. From germline, CDR1 is SGHTS and CDR2 YDEGEE.

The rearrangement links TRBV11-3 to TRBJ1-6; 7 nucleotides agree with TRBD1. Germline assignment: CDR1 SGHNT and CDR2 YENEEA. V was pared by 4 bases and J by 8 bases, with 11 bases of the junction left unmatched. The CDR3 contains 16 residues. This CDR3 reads CASSSGAQGEYSPLHF. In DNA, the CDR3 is TGTGCCAGCAGCTCGGGGGCGCAGGGGGAATATTCACCCCTCCACTTT.

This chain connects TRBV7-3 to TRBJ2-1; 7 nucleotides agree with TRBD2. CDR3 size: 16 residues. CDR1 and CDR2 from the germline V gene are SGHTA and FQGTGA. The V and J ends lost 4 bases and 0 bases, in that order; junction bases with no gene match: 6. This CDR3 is CASSYRAGSSYNEQFF. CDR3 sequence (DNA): TGTGCCAGCAGCTACCGAGCGGGGAGCTCCTACAATGAGCAGTTCTTC.

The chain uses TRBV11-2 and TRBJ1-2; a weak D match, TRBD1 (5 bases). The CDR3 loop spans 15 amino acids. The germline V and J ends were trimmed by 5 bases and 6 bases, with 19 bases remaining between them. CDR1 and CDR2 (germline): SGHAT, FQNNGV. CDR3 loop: CASSPLRGRTNGYTF. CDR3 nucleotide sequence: TGTGCCAGCAGCCCCCTTAGGGGCAGGACAAATGGCTACACCTTC. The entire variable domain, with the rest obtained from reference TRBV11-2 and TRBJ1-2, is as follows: EAGVAQSPRYKIIEKRQSVAFWCNPISGHATLYWYQQILGQGPKLLIQFQNNGVVDDSQLPKDRFSAERLKGVDSTLKIQPAKLEDSAVYLCASSPLRGRTNGYTFGSGTRLTVV.

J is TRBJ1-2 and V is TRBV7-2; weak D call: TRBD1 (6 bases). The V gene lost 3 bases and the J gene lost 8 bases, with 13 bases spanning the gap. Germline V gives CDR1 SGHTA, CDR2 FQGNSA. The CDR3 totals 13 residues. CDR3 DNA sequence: TGTGCCAGCAGCTTCGGCAGGGGCAGAGGCTACACCTTC. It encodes CASSFGRGRGYTF.

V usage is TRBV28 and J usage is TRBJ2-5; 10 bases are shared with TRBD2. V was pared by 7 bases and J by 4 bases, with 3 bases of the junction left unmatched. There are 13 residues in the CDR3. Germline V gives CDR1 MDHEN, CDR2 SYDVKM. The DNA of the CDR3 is TGTGCCAGCAAAGCGGGGGGGCCAGAGACCCAGTACTTC. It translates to CASKAGGPETQYF.